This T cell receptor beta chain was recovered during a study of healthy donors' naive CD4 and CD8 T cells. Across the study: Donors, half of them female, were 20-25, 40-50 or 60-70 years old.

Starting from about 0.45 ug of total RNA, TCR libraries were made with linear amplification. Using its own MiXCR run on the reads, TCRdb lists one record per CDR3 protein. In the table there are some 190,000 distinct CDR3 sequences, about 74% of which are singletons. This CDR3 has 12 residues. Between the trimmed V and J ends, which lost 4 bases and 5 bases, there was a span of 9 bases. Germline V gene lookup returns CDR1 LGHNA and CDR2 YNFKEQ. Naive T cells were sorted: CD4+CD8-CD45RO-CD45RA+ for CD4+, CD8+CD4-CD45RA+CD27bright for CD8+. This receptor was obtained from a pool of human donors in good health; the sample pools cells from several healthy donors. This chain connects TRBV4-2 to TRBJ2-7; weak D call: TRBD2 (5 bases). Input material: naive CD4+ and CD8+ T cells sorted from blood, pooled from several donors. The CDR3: CASSPPGNEQYF. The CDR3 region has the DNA TGTGCCAGCAGCCCTCCGGGGAACGAGCAGTACTTC.